This entry lists 27 T cell receptor beta chains sequenced from one sample in a study of T cell changes during pregnancy in multiple sclerosis. Measured with immunoSEQ multiplex PCR; TCRdb has only the in-frame clones, and not every one. There are over 30,000 clones in the sample; about 90% occur only once, and 3.5% lies in the top ten. The sequences come from CD8+ T cells from peripheral blood mononuclear cells, collected in the third trimester of pregnancy. These TCRs come from a female donor with multiple sclerosis, enrolled in a pregnancy study.

The chain carries TRBV7-8 and TRBJ1-5, with a possible D match to TRBD1 (5 bases). V lost 4 bases, J lost 0 bases, and 13 bases lay in between. CDR3 length equals 16 residues. The germline gives CDR1 SGHVS, CDR2 FQNEAQ. CDR3 amino acids: CASSSRRQFSNQPQHF. The CDR3 DNA is TGTGCCAGCAGCTCCAGGCGACAGTTTAGCAATCAGCCCCAGCATTTT.

The chain joins TRBV4-3 to TRBJ2-2, with TRBD1 matching over 7 bases. The CDR3 runs 18 residues. Germline values: CDR1 LGHNA, CDR2 YSLEER. After removal of 0 bases from V and 1 base from J, the junction contained 8 bases not matched to a gene. DNA for the CDR3: TGCGCCAGCAGCCAAGATCTCGCGAGACAGGGGAACACCGGGGAGCTGTTTTTT. Translation: CASSQDLARQGNTGELFF.

This clone was counted once. This chain links TRBV9 with TRBJ2-3; a weak D match, TRBD1 (5 bases). Germline V lookup: CDR1 SGDLS, CDR2 YYNGEE. V lost 3 bases to trimming and J lost 4 bases, with 12 bases between them. This CDR3 is built from 14 residues. The CDR3 region is CASSAPGYPDTQYF. CDR3 sequence (DNA): TGTGCCAGCAGCGCCCCAGGGTACCCAGATACGCAGTATTTT.

This clone was seen more than once but under ten times. The rearrangement uses TRBV4-2 and TRBJ1-1; D gene uncertain. CDR1 and CDR2 from the germline V gene are LGHNA and YNFKEQ. CDR3 length: 16 amino acids. V lost 3 bases and J lost 1, with 15 bases in between. CDR3: CASSQSSDGGNTEAFF. DNA for the CDR3: TGTGCCAGCAGCCAGTCGTCGGACGGAGGGAACACTGAAGCTTTCTTT.

The chain carries TRBV7-9 and TRBJ2-5, with 9 bases aligning to TRBD1. The CDR3 covers 17 residues. The germline CDR1 and CDR2 sequences are SEHNR and FQNEAQ (reference sequence). The V segment lost 2 bases and the J segment 7 bases; nucleotides outside the gene matches: 14. This chain's CDR3 is CASSLTLGQGKEGTQYF. The CDR3 region has the DNA TGTGCCAGCAGCTTAACCTTGGGACAGGGAAAGGAAGGGACCCAGTACTTC.

V usage is TRBV11-1 and J usage is TRBJ1-1; D may be TRBD1 (5 bases). The germline gives CDR1 SGHAT, CDR2 FQDESV (reference sequence). The CDR3 covers 14 residues. The ends were cut back, 5 bases at V and 8 bases at J, with 18 bases in the middle. The CDR3 DNA sequence: TGTGCCAGCAGCGCCCGGGACTCGTTATTCGAAGCTTTCTTT. Its protein product is CASSARDSLFEAFF.

The gene calls are TRBV27 and TRBJ2-7, with 8 bases that match TRBD1. The CDR3 extends over 15 amino acids. Germline V lookup: CDR1 MNHEY, CDR2 SMNVEV (reference sequence). The ends lost 0 bases at V and 3 bases at J; junction bases unmatched: 4. For the CDR3, the DNA is TGTGCCAGCAGTTTATCCAGGACAGGGCACTACGAGCAGTACTTC. As protein: CASSLSRTGHYEQYF.

V usage is TRBV5-1 and J usage is TRBJ2-5; D is undetermined. The CDR3 sequence is 14 residues long. Germline CDR1 reads SGHRS; CDR2 reads YFSETQ. V was clipped by 9 bases and J by 2 bases, with 17 bases between them. CDR3 amino acids: CATSLGDPQETQYF. The CDR3 DNA follows: TGCGCCACTTCGTTGGGCGATCCACAAGAGACCCAGTACTTC.

V usage is TRBV7-9 and J usage is TRBJ2-2; 7 nucleotides line up with TRBD1. CDR1 and CDR2 from the germline V gene are SEHNR and FQNEAQ (reference sequence). After removal of 3 bases from V and 0 bases from J, the junction contained 7 bases not matched to a gene. The CDR3 has 17 residues. The chain's CDR3 is CASSLETGTANTGELFF. CDR3 DNA: TGTGCCAGCAGCTTGGAAACCGGGACAGCGAACACCGGGGAGCTGTTTTTT.

The rearrangement joins TRBV7-6 to TRBJ2-7; D possibly corresponds to TRBD2 (5 bases). The CDR3 runs 14 residues. CDR1 is SGHVS, CDR2 FNYEAQ, per germline. V lost 5 bases and J lost 3, with 14 bases in between. CDR3 loop: CASSEGGRYYEQYF. The CDR3 coding sequence is TGTGCCAGCAGCGAGGGCGGCAGATACTACGAGCAGTACTTC. Complete variable domain (other parts from reference TRBV7-6 and TRBJ2-7): GAGVSQSPRYKVTKRGQDVALRCDPISGHVSLYWYRQALGQGPEFLTYFNYEAQQDKSGLPNDRFSAERPEGSISTLTIQRTEQRDSAMYRCASSEGGRYYEQYFGPGTRLTVT.

This rearrangement joins TRBV10-3 to TRBJ2-3; 7 nucleotides match TRBD2. V lost 11 bases and J lost 2; bases outside the gene matches: 10. The CDR3 consists of 14 residues. The germline V gene has CDR1 ENHRY and CDR2 SYGVKD. Written as DNA, the CDR3 is TGTGCCGGGGGGGAAGGCGGGACCACAGATACGCAGTATTTT. This gives the protein CAGGEGGTTDTQYF.

The chain carries TRBV7-8 and TRBJ2-2; D is possibly TRBD1 (6 bases). Trimming cost V 7 bases and J 9 bases, with 15 bases left between them. This CDR3 is 13 amino acids long. Germline CDR1 SGHVS, CDR2 FQNEAQ. CDR3 DNA: TGTGCCAGCAATCCACCAGGGGTGCGGGAGCTGTTTTTT. This codes for CASNPPGVRELFF. Supplemented by reference TRBV7-8 and TRBJ2-2, the full variable domain reads GAGVSQSPRYKVAKRGQDVALRCDPISGHVSLFWYQQALGQGPEFLTYFQNEAQLDKSGLPSDRFFAERPEGSVSTLKIQRTQQEDSAVYLCASNPPGVRELFFGEGSRLTVL.

The chain uses TRBV4-3 and TRBJ1-1; D perhaps matches TRBD1 (6 bases). Germline V gives CDR1 LGHNA, CDR2 YSLEER. The CDR3 is 14 amino acids. V was pared by 0 bases and J by 7 bases, with 12 bases between. CDR3 in amino acids: CASSQDWDKDEAFF. The DNA of the CDR3 is TGCGCCAGCAGCCAAGACTGGGACAAAGATGAAGCTTTCTTT.

The chain joins TRBV9 to TRBJ2-2; 7 nucleotides match TRBD1. CDR3 length: 16 residues. Trimming cost V 0 bases and J 1 base; bases outside gene matches: 3. Germline-derived CDR1 and CDR2 are SGDLS and YYNGEE. The DNA of the CDR3 is TGTGCCAGCAGCGTAGTACAGGGGCAGAACACCGGGGAGCTGTTTTTT. This encodes CASSVVQGQNTGELFF. The full variable domain, in which reference TRBV9 and TRBJ2-2 provide the parts outside the CDR3, is DSGVTQTPKHLITATGQRVTLRCSPRSGDLSVYWYQQSLDQGLQFLIQYYNGEERAKGNILERFSAQQFPDLHSELNLSSLELGDSALYFCASSVVQGQNTGELFFGEGSRLTVL.

This chain links TRBV19 with TRBJ1-2; TRBD1 matches at 7 bases. CDR3 length: 13 amino acids. Germline V gives CDR1 LNHDA, CDR2 SQIVND (reference sequence). With 7 bases clipped from V and 4 bases from J, the junction kept 6 bases outside the gene matches. CDR3 coding DNA: TGTGCCAGTATGGGGGGACAGTTCTATGGCTACACCTTC. It codes for CASMGGQFYGYTF.

This chain joins TRBV19 and TRBJ1-1; no clear D gene. Trimming removed 3 bases at V and 0 bases at J, with 8 bases between. Germline V gives CDR1 LNHDA, CDR2 SQIVND (reference sequence). The CDR3 totals 14 residues. CDR3 protein: CASSMGRMNTEAFF. The CDR3 coding sequence is TGTGCCAGTAGTATGGGCAGGATGAACACTGAAGCTTTCTTT.

The chain uses TRBV7-2 and TRBJ2-5, with D maybe TRBD1 (5 bases). The V end was cut by 6 bases, the J end by 1 base, with 9 bases between. Germline V gene sequence: CDR1 SGHTA, CDR2 FQGNSA. CDR3 length: 13 amino acids. CDR3: CASSQGSQETQYF. The CDR3 nucleotides are TGTGCCAGCAGTCAGGGAAGCCAAGAGACCCAGTACTTC.

The chain recombines TRBV14 with TRBJ2-3; TRBD2 agrees at 11 bases. This CDR3 is built from 14 residues. Germline trimming cut 5 bases from V and 4 bases from J; bases unmatched to any gene: 2. Germline CDR1 SGHDN, CDR2 FVKESK. CDR3 nucleotides: TGTGCCAGCAGCGTAGCGGGGGGGGCAGATACGCAGTATTTT. The encoded protein is CASSVAGGADTQYF. Looking up the rest from reference TRBV14 and TRBJ2-3 gives the full variable domain: EAGVTQFPSHSVIEKGQTVTLRCDPISGHDNLYWYRRVMGKEIKFLLHFVKESKQDESGMPNNRFLAERTGGTYSTLKVQPAELEDSGVYFCASSVAGGADTQYFGPGTRLTVL.

CDR3 in amino acids: CASSQISGEPTDTQYF. The CDR3 DNA follows: TGTGCCAGCAGCCAAATTAGCGGGGAGCCCACAGATACGCAGTATTTT. V usage is TRBV13 and J usage is TRBJ2-3; 8 bases map to TRBD2. J was trimmed by 2 bases and V by 5 bases; bases with no gene match: 9. The CDR3 loop spans 16 amino acids. The germline V gene has CDR1 PRHDT and CDR2 FYEKMQ (reference sequence).

The chain links TRBV13 to TRBJ2-5; 15 positions agree with TRBD2. V shed 2 bases and J 3 bases; nucleotides not matched to a gene: 4. Germline lookup yields CDR1 PRHDT and CDR2 FYEKMQ (reference sequence). The CDR3 sequence is 17 residues long. This CDR3 is CASSLLGLAGGKETQYF. The CDR3, as DNA: TGTGCCAGCAGCTTACTTGGACTAGCGGGGGGGAAAGAGACCCAGTACTTC.

There are a few counts of this clone. The chain couples TRBV14 to TRBJ1-1; TRBD1 matches 9 bases. This CDR3 contains 14 residues. The V and J ends lost 4 bases and 3 bases, in that order; junction bases with no gene match: 3. Germline V gene lookup returns CDR1 SGHDN and CDR2 FVKESK. The CDR3 protein is CASSPGQGYTEAFF. The CDR3 DNA sequence: TGTGCCAGCAGCCCCGGACAGGGGTACACTGAAGCTTTCTTT.

This chain uses TRBV4-1 with TRBJ1-5; TRBD1 agrees at 7 bases. CDR1 is MGHRA and CDR2 is YSYEKL in the germline V gene. The CDR3 has 16 amino acids. V trimming: 3 bases; J trimming: 1 base; junction bases outside the gene matches: 6. CDR3 region: CASSQGAQGSNQPQHF. The CDR3 coding sequence is TGCGCCAGCAGCCAGGGTGCACAGGGGAGCAATCAGCCCCAGCATTTT.

The chain has TRBV4-2 and TRBJ2-7; possibly TRBD2 for D (6 bases). V was shortened by 0 bases and J by 1 base, with 13 bases between the two germline ends. This CDR3 region has 16 residues. From germline, CDR1 is LGHNA and CDR2 YNFKEQ. The DNA for the CDR3 is TGTGCCAGCAGCCAAGATCCATCCGGGGGATCCTACGAGCAGTACTTC. It translates to CASSQDPSGGSYEQYF.

This clone was counted a single time. The chain joins TRBV19 to TRBJ1-2; D may be TRBD1 (6 bases). The CDR3 covers 12 residues. Per germline, CDR1 LNHDA and CDR2 SQIVND (reference sequence). The V end lost 5 bases, the J end lost 4 bases, and 8 bases lay between the germline ends. CDR3 bases: TGTGCCAGTAGTTTCAGGGGCTATGGCTACACCTTC. It translates to CASSFRGYGYTF.

This CDR3 reads CASIPRVVNTEAFF. The CDR3 DNA sequence: TGTGCCAGCATCCCCCGGGTAGTGAACACTGAAGCTTTCTTT. The chain carries TRBV6-5 and TRBJ1-1; D is uncertain. The germline CDR1 and CDR2 sequences are MNHEY and SVGAGI. Deletions cut 7 bases from V and 0 bases from J, with 12 bases between. The CDR3 length is 14 residues.

The chain carries TRBV9 and TRBJ2-3; D perhaps matches TRBD2 (6 bases). Trimming removed 4 bases from V and 2 bases from J, with 14 bases in between. Germline-derived CDR1 and CDR2 are SGDLS and YYNGEE. This CDR3 spans 15 amino acids. The CDR3 DNA reads TGTGCCAGCAGCCCGCAGGGACTGCCCACAGATACGCAGTATTTT. Translation gives CASSPQGLPTDTQYF.

The chain has TRBV9 and TRBJ1-2; 8 bases are shared with TRBD1. CDR3 length equals 14 residues. Germline CDR1 SGDLS, CDR2 YYNGEE. Trimming at V came to 4 bases and at J to 8 bases, leaving 10 bases not matched to a gene. The CDR3 DNA reads as TGTGCCAGCAGCCCTTATAACGACAGGGGCGGCTACACCTTC. Translated, it gives CASSPYNDRGGYTF.